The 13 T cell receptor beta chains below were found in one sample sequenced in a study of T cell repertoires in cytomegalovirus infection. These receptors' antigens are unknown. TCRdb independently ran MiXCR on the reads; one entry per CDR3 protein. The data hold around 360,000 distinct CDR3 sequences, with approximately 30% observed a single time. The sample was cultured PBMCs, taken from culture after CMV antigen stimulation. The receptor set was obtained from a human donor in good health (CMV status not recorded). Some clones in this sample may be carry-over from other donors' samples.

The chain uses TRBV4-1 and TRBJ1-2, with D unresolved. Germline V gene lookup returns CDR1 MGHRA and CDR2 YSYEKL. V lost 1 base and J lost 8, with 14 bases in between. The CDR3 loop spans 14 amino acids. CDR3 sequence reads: CASSQVGDLGGYTF. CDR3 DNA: TGCGCCAGCAGCCAAGTGGGTGACCTGGGAGGCTACACCTTC.

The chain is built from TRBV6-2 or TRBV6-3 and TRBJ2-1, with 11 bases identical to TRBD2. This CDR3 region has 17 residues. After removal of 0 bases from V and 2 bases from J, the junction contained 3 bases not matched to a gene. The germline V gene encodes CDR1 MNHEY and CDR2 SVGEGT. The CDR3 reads CASSYSASGRTYNEQFF. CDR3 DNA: TGTGCCAGCAGTTACTCGGCTAGCGGGAGGACCTACAATGAGCAGTTCTTC.

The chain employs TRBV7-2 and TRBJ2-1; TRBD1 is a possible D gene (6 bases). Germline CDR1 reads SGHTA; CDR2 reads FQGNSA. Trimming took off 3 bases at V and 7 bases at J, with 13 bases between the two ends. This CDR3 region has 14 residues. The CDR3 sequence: CASSFPGTTNEQFF. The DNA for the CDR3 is TGTGCCAGCAGCTTCCCCGGGACAACTAATGAGCAGTTCTTC.

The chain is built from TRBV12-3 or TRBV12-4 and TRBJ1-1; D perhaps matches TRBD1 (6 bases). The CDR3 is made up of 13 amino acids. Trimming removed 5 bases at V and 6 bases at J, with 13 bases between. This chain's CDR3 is CASSPQQGAEAFF. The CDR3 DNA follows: TGTGCCAGCAGTCCGCAACAGGGCGCTGAAGCTTTCTTT.

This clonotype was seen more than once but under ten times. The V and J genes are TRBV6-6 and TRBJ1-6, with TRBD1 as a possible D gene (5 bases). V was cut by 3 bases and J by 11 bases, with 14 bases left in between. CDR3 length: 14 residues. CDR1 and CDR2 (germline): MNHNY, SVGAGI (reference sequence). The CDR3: CASSYMSGRTPLHF. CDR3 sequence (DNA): TGTGCCAGCAGTTATATGTCAGGGCGGACACCCCTCCACTTT.

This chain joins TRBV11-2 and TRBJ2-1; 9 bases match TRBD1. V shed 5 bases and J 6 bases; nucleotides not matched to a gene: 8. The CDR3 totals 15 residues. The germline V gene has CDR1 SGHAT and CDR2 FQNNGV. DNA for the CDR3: TGTGCCAGCAGCCTACAGGGGGCGCAGGCCAATGAGCAGTTCTTC. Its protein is CASSLQGAQANEQFF.

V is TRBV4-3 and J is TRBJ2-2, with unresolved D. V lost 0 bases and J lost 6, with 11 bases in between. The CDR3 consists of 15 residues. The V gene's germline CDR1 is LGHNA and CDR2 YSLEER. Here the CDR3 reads CASSQDPSWAGELFF. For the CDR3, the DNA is TGCGCCAGCAGCCAAGATCCCTCGTGGGCCGGGGAGCTGTTTTTT.

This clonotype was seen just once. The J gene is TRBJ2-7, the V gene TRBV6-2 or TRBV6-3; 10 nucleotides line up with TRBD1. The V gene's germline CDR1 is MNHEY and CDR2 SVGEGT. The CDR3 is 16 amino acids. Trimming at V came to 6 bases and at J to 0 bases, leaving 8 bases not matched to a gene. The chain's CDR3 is CASSHGQGGTSYEQYF. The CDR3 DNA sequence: TGTGCCAGCAGCCACGGACAGGGGGGGACCTCCTACGAGCAGTACTTC.

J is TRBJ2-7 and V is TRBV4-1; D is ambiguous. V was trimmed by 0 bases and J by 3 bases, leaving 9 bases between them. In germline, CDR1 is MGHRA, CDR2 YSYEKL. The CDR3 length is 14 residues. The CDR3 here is CASSQEGGNYEQYV. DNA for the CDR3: TGCGCCAGCAGCCAAGAAGGTGGTAACTACGAGCAGTACGTC.

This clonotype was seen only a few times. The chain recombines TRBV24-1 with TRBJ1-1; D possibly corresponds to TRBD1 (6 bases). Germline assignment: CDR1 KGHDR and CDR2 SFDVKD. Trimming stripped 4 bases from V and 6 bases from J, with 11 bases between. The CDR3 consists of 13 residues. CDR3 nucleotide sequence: TGTGCCACCAGTGAGGCTAACAGGGCTGAAGCTTTCTTT. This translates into CATSEANRAEAFF.

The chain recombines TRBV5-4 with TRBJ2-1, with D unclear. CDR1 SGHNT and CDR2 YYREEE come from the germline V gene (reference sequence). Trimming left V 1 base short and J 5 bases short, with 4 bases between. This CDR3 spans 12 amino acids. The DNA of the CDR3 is TGTGCCAGCAGCTTGTCGGACAATGAGCAGTTCTTC. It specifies CASSLSDNEQFF.

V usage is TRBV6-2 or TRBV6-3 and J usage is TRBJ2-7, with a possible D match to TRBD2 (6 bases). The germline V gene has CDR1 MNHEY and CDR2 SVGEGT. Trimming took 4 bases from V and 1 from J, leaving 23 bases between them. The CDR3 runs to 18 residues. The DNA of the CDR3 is TGTGCCAGCAGTTCACTTTGGTTCCCGGCGGGGATTTCCTACGAGCAGTACTTC. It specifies CASSSLWFPAGISYEQYF.

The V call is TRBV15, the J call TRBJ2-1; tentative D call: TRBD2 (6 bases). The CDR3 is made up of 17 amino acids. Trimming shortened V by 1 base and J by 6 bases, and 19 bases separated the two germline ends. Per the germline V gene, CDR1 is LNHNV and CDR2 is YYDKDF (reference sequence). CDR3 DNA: TGTGCCACCAGCAGAGGGAGTGGCGGGACCACTCCCAATGAGCAGTTCTTC. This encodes CATSRGSGGTTPNEQFF.